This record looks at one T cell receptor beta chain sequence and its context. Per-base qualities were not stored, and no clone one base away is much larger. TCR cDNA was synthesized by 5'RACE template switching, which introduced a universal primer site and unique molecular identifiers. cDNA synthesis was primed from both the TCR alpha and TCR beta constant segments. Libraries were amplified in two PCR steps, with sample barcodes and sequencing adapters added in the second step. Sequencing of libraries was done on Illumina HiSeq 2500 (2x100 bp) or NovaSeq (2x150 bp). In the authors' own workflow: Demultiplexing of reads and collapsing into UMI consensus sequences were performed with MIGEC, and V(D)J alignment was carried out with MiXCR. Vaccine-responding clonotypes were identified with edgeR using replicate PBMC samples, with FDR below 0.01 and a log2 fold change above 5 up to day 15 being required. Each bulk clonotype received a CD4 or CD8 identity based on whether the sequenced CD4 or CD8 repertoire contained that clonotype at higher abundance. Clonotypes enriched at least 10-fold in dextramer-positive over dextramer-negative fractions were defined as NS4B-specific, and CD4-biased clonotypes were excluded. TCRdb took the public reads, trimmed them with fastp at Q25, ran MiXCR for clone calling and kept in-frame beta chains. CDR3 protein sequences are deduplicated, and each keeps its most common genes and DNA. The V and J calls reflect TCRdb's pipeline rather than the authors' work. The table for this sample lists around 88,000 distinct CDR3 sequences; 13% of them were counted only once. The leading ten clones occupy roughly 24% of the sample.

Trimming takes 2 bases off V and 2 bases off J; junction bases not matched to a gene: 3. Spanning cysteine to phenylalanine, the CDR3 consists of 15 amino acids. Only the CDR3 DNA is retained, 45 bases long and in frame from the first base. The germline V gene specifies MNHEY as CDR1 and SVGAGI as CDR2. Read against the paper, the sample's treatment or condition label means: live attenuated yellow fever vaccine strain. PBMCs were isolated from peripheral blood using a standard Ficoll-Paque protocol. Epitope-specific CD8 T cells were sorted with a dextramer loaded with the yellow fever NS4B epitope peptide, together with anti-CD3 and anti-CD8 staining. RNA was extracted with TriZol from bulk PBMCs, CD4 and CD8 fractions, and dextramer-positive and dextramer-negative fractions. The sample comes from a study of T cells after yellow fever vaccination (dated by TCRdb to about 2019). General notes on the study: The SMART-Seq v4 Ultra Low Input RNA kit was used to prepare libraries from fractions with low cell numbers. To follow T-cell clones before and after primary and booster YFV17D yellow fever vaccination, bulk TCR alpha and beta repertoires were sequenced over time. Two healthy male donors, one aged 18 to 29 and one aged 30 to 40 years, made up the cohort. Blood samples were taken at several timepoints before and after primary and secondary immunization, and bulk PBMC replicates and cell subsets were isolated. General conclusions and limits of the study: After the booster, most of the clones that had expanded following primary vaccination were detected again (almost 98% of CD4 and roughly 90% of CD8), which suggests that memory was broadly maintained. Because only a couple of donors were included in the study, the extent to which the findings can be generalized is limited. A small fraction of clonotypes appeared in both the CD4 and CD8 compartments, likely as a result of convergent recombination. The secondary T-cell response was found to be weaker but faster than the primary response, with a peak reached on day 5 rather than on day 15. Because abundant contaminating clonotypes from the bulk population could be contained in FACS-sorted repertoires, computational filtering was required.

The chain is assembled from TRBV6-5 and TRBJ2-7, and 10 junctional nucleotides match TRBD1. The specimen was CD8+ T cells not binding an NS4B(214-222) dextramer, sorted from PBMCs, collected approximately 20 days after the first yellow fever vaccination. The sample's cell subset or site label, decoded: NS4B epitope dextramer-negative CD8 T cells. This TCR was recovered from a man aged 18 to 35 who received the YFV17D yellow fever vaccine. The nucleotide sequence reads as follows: TGTGCCAGCAGTTACGGGACAGGGGTCGCCTACGAGCAGTACTTC. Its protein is CASSYGTGVAYEQYF.